The clone carrying this T cell receptor (beta chain) has just a few counts. What it binds is unknown. This entry belongs to a study of identical twins. Healthy Caucasians alone served as donors. Study conclusions and caveats: Alpha sequences out of frame and shared by twins had excess low generation probability. Out-of-frame TCR alpha sharing observed in monozygotic twins exceeded model estimates.

Per the germline V gene, CDR1 is SEHNR and CDR2 is FQNEAQ (reference sequence). V lost 5 bases, J lost 0 bases, and 13 bases lay in between. The CDR3 runs 16 residues. Using its own MiXCR run on the 5' RACE reads, TCRdb lists one record per CDR3 protein. The top ten hold approximately 0.52% of the sample, which has 450,000 to 600,000 distinct CDR3 sequences, approximately 20% seen once. These data were also reused for a study on yellow fever vaccine responses in identical twins.

The gene calls are TRBV7-9 and TRBJ2-2; possibly TRBD1 for D (6 bases). This clonotype originated in a woman between 18 and 30 years old in good health. The sequencing input was CD4+ T cells sorted from blood. The CDR3 protein is CASSTHRDANTGELFF. The CDR3 nucleotides read TGTGCCAGCAGCACCCACAGGGACGCGAACACCGGGGAGCTGTTTTTT. The complete variable domain, with remaining parts taken from reference TRBV7-9 and TRBJ2-2, reads DTGVSQNPRHKITKRGQNVTFRCDPISEHNRLYWYRQTLGQGPEFLTYFQNEAQLEKSRLLSDRFSAERPKGSFSTLEIQRTEQGDSAMYLCASSTHRDANTGELFFGEGSRLTVL.